Listed below are T cell receptor beta chains from one sample, sequenced in a study of T cell repertoires in ileal Crohn's disease. Measured with immunoSEQ multiplex PCR; TCRdb has only the in-frame clones, and not every one. Among roughly 29,000 clones listed, over 75% were seen once. Sequenced material: ileal tissue. All receptors come from an adult with Crohn's disease. Both conserved end residues are trimmed from each CDR3. Fields, in order: D gene, V gene, J gene, CDR3 protein. A D gene is named only where the DNA matches it firmly.

>TRBD1|TRBV30|TRBJ1-5
AWRGQANQPQH
>TRBD1|TRBV4-2|TRBJ2-6
ASSPPGGRGPSGANVLT
>NA|TRBV28|TRBJ1-1
ASNLQGRPEAF
>NA|TRBV20-1|TRBJ2-5
SAESSETQY
>TRBD2|TRBV5-1|TRBJ2-7
ASSFGGGQSYEQY
>NA|TRBV5-1|TRBJ2-7
ASSQGQYEQY
>TRBD2|TRBV5-4|TRBJ2-5
ASIESGGAGETQY
>TRBD1|TRBV19|TRBJ1-5
ASRLYGTAINQPQH
>TRBD1|TRBV5-5|TRBJ1-3
ASSLALRGLDTIY
>TRBD1|TRBV5-1|TRBJ2-1
ASSFGQGAGGGQEQF
>NA|TRBV11-2|TRBJ2-7
ASSLYPHSTYEQY
>TRBD2|TRBV6-6|TRBJ2-5
ASRWEGKTQY
>NA|TRBV5-1|TRBJ2-1
ASIQGPRENNEQF
>NA|TRBV14|TRBJ1-6
ASSQDFAREKTYNSPLH
>NA|TRBV7-9|TRBJ2-3
ASSLAAQSDTQY
>NA|TRBV29-1|TRBJ2-7
SVDRGANYEQY
>TRBD1|TRBV2|TRBJ1-5
ASSENRGQPQH
>NA|TRBV6-6|TRBJ1-2
ASPVWRYT
>TRBD1|TRBV5-6|TRBJ2-7
ASSLLGTGGYEQY
>NA|TRBV7-9|TRBJ2-7
ASSFGNSYEQY
>TRBD2|TRBV30|TRBJ2-1
AWSALAGSYNEQF
>NA|TRBV11-3|TRBJ2-5
ASSLDVAETQY
>TRBD2|TRBV2|TRBJ2-1
ASKAGAYNEQF
>TRBD2|TRBV5-4|TRBJ2-1
ASSPGLAGRDEQF
>NA|TRBV7-9|TRBJ2-4
ASSSQLTGADKNIQY
>NA|TRBV27|TRBJ2-7
AHIRNRSHYEQY
>NA|TRBV5-1|TRBJ1-1
ASTHGGAETEAF
>NA|TRBV6-1|TRBJ1-2
ASRKQGSYGYT
>NA|TRBV7-2|TRBJ1-3
ASSPDTASGNTIY
>NA|TRBV7-2|TRBJ2-7
ASSPRTPPAEQY
>TRBD1|TRBV6-6|TRBJ1-1
ASSRQGTAEAF
>NA|TRBV5-6|TRBJ1-6
ASSRTRDIDNSPLH
>TRBD1|TRBV7-2|TRBJ2-7
ASSFVRDSAYEQY
>NA|TRBV2|TRBJ1-1
ASKKDMNTEAF
>NA|TRBV27|TRBJ2-7
ASRRRGEQY
>TRBD2|TRBV7-2|TRBJ2-7
ASSLVRPSGVYEQY
>NA|TRBV5-1|TRBJ2-7
ASSLDLLHHEQY
>NA|TRBV30|TRBJ2-3
AWSGGASSAQY
>TRBD1|TRBV7-2|TRBJ2-7
ASSLTGTGDFYEQY
>TRBD1|TRBV6-4|TRBJ1-5
ASNDPARGQGAPGNQPQH
>NA|TRBV15|TRBJ2-2
ATSSRYGAPGELF
>TRBD1|TRBV7-2|TRBJ1-1
ASSLVDRGYTEAF
>NA|TRBV4-3|TRBJ2-7
ASSQEWAGVLTGQY